This T cell receptor (beta chain) was recovered during a study of blood T cell repertoires in COVID-19. Study as a whole: T cells, B-cell-depleted T cells, or PBMCs provided the cDNA or gDNA that served as material.

Germline trimming cut 5 bases from V and 3 bases from J; bases unmatched to any gene: 7. Germline-derived CDR1 and CDR2 are MNHEY and SMNVEV (reference sequence). The CDR3 is made up of 15 amino acids. Assay: immunoSEQ multiplex PCR; the TCRdb copy retains only in-frame clones and omits some. This table holds 210,000 or so clones, 83% found once. Seattle cases were enrolled at active infection and followed longitudinally. The sequencing sample was made of peripheral blood. The sequence came from a woman aged 25 to 39 with COVID-19, enrolled during active disease. V and J are TRBV27 and TRBJ2-1; 7 positions match TRBD2. Written as DNA, the CDR3 is TGTGCCAGCAGTCGGGCGGGAGTGAACTACAATGAGCAGTTCTTC. Amino acid sequence: CASSRAGVNYNEQFF.